The 20 T cell receptor beta chains below all came from one sample that was sequenced in a study of T cell changes during pregnancy in multiple sclerosis. TCRdb's copy holds only in-frame clones and misses some; the assay was immunoSEQ multiplex PCR. The repertoire holds fewer than 110,000 clones, with 92% as singletons. The specimen comprised peripheral blood, sampled in the third trimester of pregnancy. The receptors were sampled from a female donor in good health, enrolled as a control in a pregnancy study.

The gene calls are TRBV18 and TRBJ1-1, with D possibly TRBD1 on 5 matching bases. Germline V gives CDR1 KGHSH, CDR2 LQKENI. This CDR3 is built from 15 residues. The V gene lost 3 bases and the J gene lost 3 bases, with 14 bases spanning the gap. The CDR3: CASSPRGNMDTEAFF. The CDR3 DNA reads TGTGCCAGCTCACCCCGGGGGAACATGGACACTGAAGCTTTCTTT.

V and J are TRBV27 and TRBJ1-5; D is possibly TRBD1 (6 bases). Germline assignment: CDR1 MNHEY and CDR2 SMNVEV (reference sequence). The V and J ends lost 6 bases and 12 bases respectively, with 21 bases between them. The CDR3 is 14 amino acids. The CDR3 DNA sequence: TGTGCCAGCAGCACGTCCCGGGACATTCTCGGCCAGCATTTT. Translated: CASSTSRDILGQHF.

The rearrangement links TRBV9 to TRBJ2-1; TRBD2 agrees at 11 bases. This CDR3 is built from 15 residues. V lost 2 bases and J lost 3; bases outside the gene matches: 1. The germline gives CDR1 SGDLS, CDR2 YYNGEE. CDR3 nucleotides: TGTGCCAGCAGCGTGGGACTAGCGGACTACAATGAGCAGTTCTTC. It specifies CASSVGLADYNEQFF.

This chain uses TRBV6-1 with TRBJ1-5; no definite D call. V was clipped by 5 bases and J by 5 bases, with 7 bases between them. Per the germline V gene, CDR1 is MNHNS and CDR2 is SASEGT. The CDR3 spans 12 residues. CDR3 region: CASSFRDQPQHF. For the CDR3, the DNA is TGTGCCAGCAGTTTCCGAGATCAGCCCCAGCATTTT.

The chain links TRBV5-6 to TRBJ2-5; tentatively, D is TRBD2 (6 bases). The CDR3 extends over 14 amino acids. The germline gives CDR1 SGHDT, CDR2 YYEEEE. V dropped 0 bases and J dropped 4 bases, with 10 bases sitting between them. CDR3 coding DNA: TGTGCCAGCAGCTTGGGGCCCGGGGGAGAGACCCAGTACTTC. It translates to CASSLGPGGETQYF.

This sequence joins TRBV12-5 and TRBJ2-7, with D unresolved. Trimming shortened V by 2 bases and J by 6 bases, and 11 bases separated the two germline ends. CDR1 is LGHNT, CDR2 FRNRAP, per germline. The CDR3 consists of 13 residues. The CDR3 DNA follows: TGTGCTAGTGGTTTGAGCCCCTCGGGCGAGCAGTACTTC. It codes for CASGLSPSGEQYF.

The chain uses TRBV11-2 and TRBJ1-4; 7 bases line up with TRBD1. CDR1 is SGHAT, CDR2 FQNNGV, per germline. The CDR3 is 15 amino acids. V shed 5 bases, J shed 7 bases, and the junction held 10 bases outside the gene matches. In DNA, the CDR3 is TGTGCCAGCAGCCCGGTGAGGGGGCGAGGTGAAAAACTGTTTTTT. Translating it yields CASSPVRGRGEKLFF.

V usage is TRBV29-1 and J usage is TRBJ2-7, with D perhaps matching TRBD1 (5 bases). V dropped 2 bases and J dropped 8 bases, with 10 bases sitting between them. The CDR3 runs to 11 residues. Germline V gene sequence: CDR1 SQVTM, CDR2 ANQGSEA. DNA of the CDR3: TGCAGCGTTGAAAGGCAGGGCAAGCAGTACTTC. It encodes CSVERQGKQYF.

The J gene is TRBJ2-1, the V gene TRBV7-2; unclear D gene. The CDR3 sequence is 13 residues long. Trimming shortened V by 5 bases and J by 10 bases, and 15 bases separated the two germline ends. Looked up from germline, CDR1 is SGHTA and CDR2 is FQGNSA. This CDR3 is CASSTRLVAEQFF. In DNA form, the CDR3 reads TGTGCCAGCAGCACGCGGTTGGTAGCCGAGCAGTTCTTC.

The chain couples TRBV19 to TRBJ1-5; 9 bases map to TRBD1. V lost 5 bases, J lost 5 bases, and 10 bases stayed unmatched. The CDR3 spans 16 residues. CDR1 is LNHDA, CDR2 SQIVND, per germline (reference sequence). CDR3 residues: CASSVLGTGRYQPQHF. The CDR3 bases are TGTGCCAGTAGTGTGCTAGGGACAGGGAGGTATCAGCCCCAGCATTTT. The variable domain in full, with the rest retrieved from reference TRBV19 and TRBJ1-5, is DGGITQSPKYLFRKEGQNVTLSCEQNLNHDAMYWYRQDPGQGLRLIYYSQIVNDFQKGDIAEGYSVSREKKESFPLTVTSAQKNPTAFYLCASSVLGTGRYQPQHFGDGTRLSIL.

The V gene is TRBV7-7, the J gene TRBJ2-3; tentatively, D is TRBD2 (6 bases). This CDR3 is 16 amino acids long. The V end lost 5 bases, the J end lost 3 bases, and 18 bases lay between the germline ends. Germline-derived CDR1 and CDR2 are SSHAT and FNYEAQ (reference sequence). This chain's CDR3 is CASSPIGPSGTDTQYF. CDR3 DNA: TGTGCCAGCAGCCCAATTGGGCCCAGCGGGACAGATACGCAGTATTTT.

V gene TRBV9 combines with J gene TRBJ1-1; 8 nucleotides align to TRBD1. The CDR3 runs to 17 residues. The V and J ends lost 3 bases and 0 bases, in that order; junction bases with no gene match: 10. Germline CDR1 reads SGDLS; CDR2 reads YYNGEE. The CDR3 sequence is CASSATDRGVMNTEAFF. The CDR3 bases are TGTGCCAGCAGCGCCACAGACAGGGGAGTGATGAACACTGAAGCTTTCTTT.

The rearrangement uses TRBV11-3 and TRBJ1-2; 8 bases map to TRBD1. The CDR3 totals 17 residues. Germline V gene sequence: CDR1 SGHNT, CDR2 YENEEA. J gave up 0 bases and V 1 base, and 7 bases lay outside the gene matches. The CDR3 here is CASSLVGDRSSNYGYTF. The CDR3 DNA reads as TGTGCCAGCAGCTTAGTAGGGGACAGGAGCTCTAACTATGGCTACACCTTC. Full variable domain (rest looked up from reference TRBV11-3 and TRBJ1-2): EAGVVQSPRYKIIEKKQPVAFWCNPISGHNTLYWYLQNLGQGPELLIRYENEEAVDDSQLPKDRFSAERLKGVDSTLKIQPAELGDSAVYLCASSLVGDRSSNYGYTFGSGTRLTVV.

V and J are TRBV28 and TRBJ1-5; D possibly corresponds to TRBD1 (6 bases). V lost 8 bases and J 0 bases, leaving 11 bases between the germline ends. The CDR3 is made up of 14 amino acids. Per the germline V gene, CDR1 is MDHEN and CDR2 is SYDVKM. The CDR3 DNA follows: TGTGCCAGCCAACAGGGTTTTAGCAATCAGCCCCAGCATTTT. This sequence encodes CASQQGFSNQPQHF.

The CDR3 coding sequence is TGTGCCAGCAGTGATGGACAGGGACGTGGGAACGAGCAGTACTTC. Its translation: CASSDGQGRGNEQYF. The rearrangement uses TRBV2 and TRBJ2-7; 8 bases align to TRBD1. Trimming took 3 bases from V and 5 from J; bases not matched to a gene: 9. Germline V CDR1 and CDR2: SNHLY, FYNNEI. The CDR3 is 15 residues long.

The chain recombines TRBV7-9 with TRBJ1-3; D is undetermined. Germline values: CDR1 SEHNR, CDR2 FQNEAQ (reference sequence). This CDR3 comprises 14 residues. V was clipped by 3 bases and J by 4 bases, with 10 bases between them. The CDR3: CASSFHTVGNTIYF. The CDR3 nucleotides read TGTGCCAGCAGCTTCCATACGGTGGGAAACACCATATATTTT.

Comments on this clone: Sequence at one end of the junction differs from germline and may be a read error. CDR3 bases: TGTGCCTGGAGTGGCAGGGGTAATCCACCCCTCCACTTT. Translation gives CAWSGRGNPPLHF. J is TRBJ1-6 and V is TRBV30, with a possible D match to TRBD1 (6 bases). The CDR3 runs to 13 residues. CDR1 is GTSNPN, CDR2 SVGIG, per germline (reference sequence).

V gene TRBV19 combines with J gene TRBJ1-1; D remains unclear. Germline CDR1 and CDR2: LNHDA and SQIVND (reference sequence). The germline V and J ends were trimmed by 6 bases and 0 bases, with 11 bases remaining between them. The length of the CDR3 is 14 residues. The CDR3 spells CASSPPAVNTEAFF. CDR3 coding DNA: TGTGCCAGTAGCCCCCCCGCGGTGAACACTGAAGCTTTCTTT.

This clone occurred once. The DNA of the CDR3 is TGTGCCAGCAGCCCGCTAGGGACTAGCGGGGTCGGATCGGGCCAGTACTTC. Translation: CASSPLGTSGVGSGQYF. The genes are TRBV7-3 and TRBJ2-5; 13 bases are a match to TRBD2. V shed 5 bases, J shed 10 bases, and the junction held 16 bases outside the gene matches. The CDR3 length is 17 residues. Germline V lookup: CDR1 SGHTA, CDR2 FQGTGA.

The chain couples TRBV5-4 to TRBJ1-2; D possibly corresponds to TRBD1 (5 bases). Trimming removed 0 bases from V and 2 bases from J, with 11 bases in between. This CDR3 is built from 15 residues. The germline CDR1 and CDR2 sequences are SGHNT and YYREEE (reference sequence). The CDR3 DNA is TGTGCCAGCAGCTTGGCTGGCAGGGTAAACTATGGCTACACCTTC. This translates into CASSLAGRVNYGYTF. Using reference TRBV5-4 and TRBJ1-2 for the parts outside the CDR3, the full variable domain is ETGVTQSPTHLIKTRGQQVTLRCSSQSGHNTVSWYQQALGQGPQFIFQYYREEENGRGNFPPRFSGLQFPNYSSELNVNALELDDSALYLCASSLAGRVNYGYTFGSGTRLTVV.